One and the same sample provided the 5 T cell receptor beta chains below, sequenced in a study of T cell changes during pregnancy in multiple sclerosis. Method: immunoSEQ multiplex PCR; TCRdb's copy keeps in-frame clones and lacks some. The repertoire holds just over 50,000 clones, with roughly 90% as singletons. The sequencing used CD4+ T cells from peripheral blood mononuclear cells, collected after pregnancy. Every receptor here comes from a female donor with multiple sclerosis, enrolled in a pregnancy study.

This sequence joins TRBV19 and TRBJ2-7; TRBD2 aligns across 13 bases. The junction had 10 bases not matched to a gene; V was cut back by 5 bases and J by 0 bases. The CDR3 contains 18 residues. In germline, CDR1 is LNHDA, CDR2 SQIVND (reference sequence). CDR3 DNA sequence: TGTGCCAGTAGTCAGGGACTAGCGGGACTTCGGAGCTCCTACGAGCAGTACTTC. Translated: CASSQGLAGLRSSYEQYF. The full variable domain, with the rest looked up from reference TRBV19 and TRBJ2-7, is DGGITQSPKYLFRKEGQNVTLSCEQNLNHDAMYWYRQDPGQGLRLIYYSQIVNDFQKGDIAEGYSVSREKKESFPLTVTSAQKNPTAFYLCASSQGLAGLRSSYEQYFGPGTRLTVT.

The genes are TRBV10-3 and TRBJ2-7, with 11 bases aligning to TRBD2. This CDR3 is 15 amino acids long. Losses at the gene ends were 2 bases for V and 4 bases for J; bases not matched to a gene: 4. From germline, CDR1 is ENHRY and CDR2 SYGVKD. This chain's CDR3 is CAISEGTSGGYEQYF. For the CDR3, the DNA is TGTGCCATCAGTGAGGGTACTAGCGGGGGTTACGAGCAGTACTTC.

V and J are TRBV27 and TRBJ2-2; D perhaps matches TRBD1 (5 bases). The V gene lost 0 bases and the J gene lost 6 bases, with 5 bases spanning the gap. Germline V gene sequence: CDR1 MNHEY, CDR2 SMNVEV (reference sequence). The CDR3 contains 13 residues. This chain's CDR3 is CASSLSGPGELFF. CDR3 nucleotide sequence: TGTGCCAGCAGTTTATCGGGGCCCGGGGAGCTGTTTTTT.

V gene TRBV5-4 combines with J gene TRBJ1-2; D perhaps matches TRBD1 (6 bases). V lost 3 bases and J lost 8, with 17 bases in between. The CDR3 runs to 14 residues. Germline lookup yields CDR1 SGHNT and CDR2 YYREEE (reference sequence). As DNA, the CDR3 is TGTGCCAGCAGCTACCAACAGCCCAGGGGAGGCTACACCTTC. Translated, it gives CASSYQQPRGGYTF.

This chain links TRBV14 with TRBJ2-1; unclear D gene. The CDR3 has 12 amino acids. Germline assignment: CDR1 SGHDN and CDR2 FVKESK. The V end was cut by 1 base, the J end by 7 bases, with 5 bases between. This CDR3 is CASSQGRNEQFF. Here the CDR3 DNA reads TGTGCCAGCAGCCAAGGTAGAAATGAGCAGTTCTTC.